The source of this TCR beta chain is a study of T-cell reconstitution after alpha-beta-depleted transplantation in children. The study, taken as a whole, reports: Two months or so post-transplant, alpha-beta T cells reportedly derived from several hundred expanded graft clones. A year post-transplant, T-cell counts and diversity derived mostly from newly produced T cells. Some patients' high day-60 TCRbeta diversity was traced to surviving recipient T cells and thymic progenitors.

V was pared by 4 bases and J by 3 bases, with 7 bases between. In germline, CDR1 is SQVTM, CDR2 ANQGSEA. The CDR3 runs to 11 residues. The sample holds many counts of this clonotype. Its antigen is still unknown. Preparation of the TCRbeta library used unique molecular identifiers. TCRdb reprocessed the PCR reads with MiXCR, giving one entry per CDR3 protein. The data show about 490,000 distinct CDR3 sequences, about 11% seen once. Specimen: PBMCs, collected before TCRalphabeta/CD19-depleted stem cell transplant. J is TRBJ2-7 and V is TRBV29-1; no definite D call. This receptor was taken from a child aged 2 to 10 with inherited bone marrow failure, due to receive a stem cell transplant. In DNA form, the CDR3 reads TGCAGCGTTGCGAATAACTACGAGCAGTACTTC. Residues: CSVANNYEQYF.